A few counts support the clone carrying this T cell receptor beta chain. The antigen remains unidentified. This sample stems from a study of CD8 T cells in ankylosing spondylitis. CDR1 is MNHEY, CDR2 SVGAGI, per germline. This CDR3 has 16 residues. V gave up 0 bases and J gave up 3 bases, with 13 bases separating them. Regarding the study as a whole: Significant enrichment of disease-linked clones was reported in matched ankylosing spondylitis synovial fluid. Clones linked with disease were CD8+ and fairly uncommon in the peripheral blood. Apparently characteristic of ankylosing spondylitis blood was a TCR beta motif (fewer than ten highly homologous variants).

With molecular barcodes, quantitative 5'-RACE was used to make the TCR beta libraries. TCRdb reanalysed the 5' RACE reads using MiXCR and keeps one entry per CDR3 protein. The sample holds 300,000 to 350,000 distinct CDR3 sequences, about a fifth seen once. This clonotype was obtained from a female donor with ankylosing spondylitis or in good health (not recorded which). The chain links TRBV6-5 to TRBJ2-3; D ambiguous. Sequencing was carried out using blood, either unsorted or a sorted T cell fraction (not recorded which). The DNA of the CDR3 is TGTGCCAGCAGTTACTCCCGCAGGTCTCAAACAGATACGCAGTATTTT. Encoded protein: CASSYSRRSQTDTQYF.